These 16 T cell receptor beta chains share one sample of origin, sequenced in a study of HIV-infected children after antiretroviral therapy interruption. Treatment in this sample: PENTA 11 planned treatment interruption arm or continuous ART arm. RNA-based 3' RACE libraries used unique molecular identifiers. Each CDR3 protein gets one entry after TCRdb re-called the 3' RACE reads with MiXCR. The table lists tens of thousands of distinct CDR3 sequences, around 4.7% of them singletons. This sample comprised CD45RA+ CD4+ T cells from PBMCs, pooled from several time points, obtained from a donor given antiretroviral therapy, either interrupted or continuous. The subset here: naive CD4+ CD45RA+ CD45RO- T cells. Source of these receptors: a pool of human donors with HIV.

The CDR3 coding sequence is TGTGCCATCAGTTCGACTAGCGGCACAGATACGCAGTATTTT. Amino acids: CAISSTSGTDTQYF. This rearrangement joins TRBV10-3 to TRBJ2-3, with TRBD2 identical over 8 bases. Per the germline V gene, CDR1 is ENHRY and CDR2 is SYGVKD. The CDR3 has 14 residues. V dropped 5 bases and J dropped 1; count of bases not matched to a gene: 2.

This clonotype was counted ten times or more. The genes are TRBV10-2 and TRBJ1-2; 7 bases map to TRBD1. V dropped 0 bases and J dropped 8; count of bases not matched to a gene: 9. In germline, CDR1 is WSHSY, CDR2 SAAADI. CDR3 length: 15 amino acids. CDR3 nucleotide sequence: TGCGCCAGCAGTGAGTCGAGTGGGGACAGAACGGGCTACACCTTC. Residues: CASSESSGDRTGYTF.

In this sample, this clonotype turned up a few times. The J gene is TRBJ2-7, the V gene TRBV15; 9 positions agree with TRBD2. V was clipped by 0 bases and J by 4 bases; unmatched bases: 7. Germline V gene sequence: CDR1 LNHNV, CDR2 YYDKDF (reference sequence). The CDR3 is made up of 16 amino acids. The CDR3 sequence: CATSRDPSGGSYEQYF. The CDR3 DNA sequence: TGTGCCACCAGCAGAGATCCAAGCGGGGGGTCATACGAGCAGTACTTC.

V gene TRBV20-1 combines with J gene TRBJ2-3; 11 bases align to TRBD2. From germline, CDR1 is DFQATT and CDR2 SNEGSKA (reference sequence). The V gene end was trimmed by 2 bases and the J gene end by 4 bases; junction bases not matched to a gene: 5. This CDR3 region has 15 residues. The chain's CDR3 is CSARYSGGAPDTQYF. CDR3 bases: TGCAGTGCTAGATATAGCGGGGGGGCCCCAGATACGCAGTATTTT.

The rearrangement uses TRBV20-1 and TRBJ2-7; 9 bases are a match to TRBD1. CDR3 length equals 13 residues. The germline gives CDR1 DFQATT, CDR2 SNEGSKA (reference sequence). V was clipped by 5 bases and J by 6 bases; unmatched bases: 8. For the CDR3, the DNA is TGCAGTGCTGTACAGGGGGCCCCCCGCGAGCAGTACTTC. This translates into CSAVQGAPREQYF.

The chain carries TRBV5-1 and TRBJ1-2, with 11 bases lining up with TRBD1. The CDR3 covers 14 residues. Germline V CDR1 and CDR2: SGHRS, YFSETQ. V lost 5 bases to trimming and J lost 3 bases; unmatched junction nucleotides: 3. The CDR3 nucleotides read TGCGCCAGCAGTCCGGGACAGGGGGACTATGGCTACACCTTC. Protein: CASSPGQGDYGYTF.

At least ten counts were recorded for this clonotype. The gene calls are TRBV28 and TRBJ1-1; D perhaps matches TRBD1 (5 bases). The CDR3 loop spans 14 amino acids. CDR1 and CDR2 from the germline V gene are MDHEN and SYDVKM. V was trimmed by 5 bases and J by 4 bases, leaving 14 bases between them. The CDR3 spells CASSQGGSITEAFF. The CDR3 bases are TGTGCCAGCAGTCAGGGAGGGTCGATCACTGAAGCTTTCTTT.

V usage is TRBV19 and J usage is TRBJ1-2; D gene unclear. The CDR3 contains 13 residues. Trimming shortened V by 2 bases and J by 3 bases, and 7 bases separated the two germline ends. Looked up from germline, CDR1 is LNHDA and CDR2 is SQIVND (reference sequence). This chain's CDR3 is CASSISRDYGYTF. The CDR3 nucleotides read TGTGCCAGTAGTATATCGAGGGACTATGGCTACACCTTC.

This rearrangement joins TRBV5-1 to TRBJ2-1; weak D call: TRBD1 (5 bases). CDR1 and CDR2 from the germline V gene are SGHRS and YFSETQ. The CDR3 is made up of 12 amino acids. V gave up 4 bases and J gave up 5 bases, with 7 bases separating them. CDR3 DNA sequence: TGCGCCAGCAGCCCGACAGACAATGAGCAGTTCTTC. Its protein product is CASSPTDNEQFF. Variable domain in full (rest from reference TRBV5-1 and TRBJ2-1): KAGVTQTPRYLIKTRGQQVTLSCSPISGHRSVSWYQQTPGQGLQFLFEYFSETQRNKGNFPGRFSGRQFSNSRSEMNVSTLELGDSALYLCASSPTDNEQFFGPGTRLTVL.

This clonotype was observed at least ten times. The gene calls are TRBV6-6 and TRBJ1-5, with 8 positions matching TRBD1. Germline loops: CDR1 MNHNY, CDR2 SVGAGI (reference sequence). The CDR3 is made up of 16 amino acids. After removal of 1 base from V and 4 bases from J, the junction contained 6 bases not matched to a gene. CDR3 nucleotides: TGTGCCAGCAGTTACTGGCAGGGGGCGGGAAATCAGCCCCAGCATTTT. Encoded protein: CASSYWQGAGNQPQHF.

This sequence joins TRBV7-1 and TRBJ2-1; 7 bases align to TRBD1. TRBV7-1 qualifies as an ORF whose function is uncertain. Germline trimming cut 6 bases from V and 2 bases from J; bases unmatched to any gene: 10. The CDR3 extends over 16 amino acids. Here the CDR3 reads CASRPVVGTAYNEQFF. The CDR3 DNA sequence: TGTGCCAGCAGACCGGTAGTCGGGACAGCCTACAATGAGCAGTTCTTC.

The V and J genes are TRBV24-1 and TRBJ2-2, with D uncertain. This CDR3 has 15 residues. From germline, CDR1 is KGHDR and CDR2 SFDVKD. Deletions cut 7 bases from V and 2 bases from J, with 13 bases between. The CDR3 DNA follows: TGTGCCACCAGCCGAGTCGACCCTAACACCGGGGAGCTGTTTTTT. This encodes CATSRVDPNTGELFF.

The chain couples TRBV20-1 to TRBJ2-7; D call uncertain. The CDR3 runs 12 residues. Germline CDR1 DFQATT, CDR2 SNEGSKA (reference sequence). V was trimmed by 6 bases and J by 0 bases, leaving 9 bases between them. The CDR3 nucleotides read TGCAGTGCCCAAAGGACCTCCTACGAGCAGTACTTC. This codes for CSAQRTSYEQYF.

The J gene is TRBJ1-6, the V gene TRBV19; D gene uncertain. V was clipped by 3 bases and J by 6 bases, with 12 bases between them. The CDR3 is 15 residues long. Germline-derived CDR1 and CDR2 are LNHDA and SQIVND (reference sequence). The CDR3 nucleotides read TGTGCCAGTAGTATGTTATCAGGAACTAATTCACCCCTCCACTTT. As protein: CASSMLSGTNSPLHF.

In this sample, this clonotype turned up many times. The CDR3 DNA sequence: TGTGCCAGCAGTTACTCATCTGGGGCCGGAGGCTACACCTTC. This encodes CASSYSSGAGGYTF. The chain is built from TRBV6-2 or TRBV6-3 and TRBJ1-2; a possible D gene is TRBD1 (5 bases). Trimming removed 0 bases at V and 8 bases at J, with 13 bases between. This CDR3 is 14 amino acids long. Germline CDR1 is MNHEY and CDR2 is SVGEGT.

This clonotype was counted at least ten times. The junction differs from germline at one of its ends, possibly a read error. The gene calls are TRBV5-1 and TRBJ2-3; the match to TRBD1 covers 8 bases. The germline V gene has CDR1 SGHRS and CDR2 YFSETQ. The CDR3 runs to 15 residues. CDR3 protein: CASGLDQGAGDTQYF. The CDR3 DNA sequence: TGCGCCAGCGGCTTGGATCAGGGGGCCGGGGATACGCAGTATTTT.